A selection of T cell receptor beta chains follows, all from one sample in a study of human T cells and chemical hapten exposure. A single record per CDR3 protein comes from TCRdb applying MiXCR to the RACE reads. There are about 160,000 distinct CDR3 sequences in the sample; roughly 26% occur only once, and roughly 2% lies in the top ten. This specimen consisted of whole blood, obtained in connection with sensitization to the hapten diphenylcyclopropenone (DPC). The origin of the receptors is a woman in her late teens or twenties with alopecia areata. Some clones in this sample may be carry-over from other donors' samples. Each CDR3 is given without its conserved first and last residue. Clone size appears in some rows only: once, few, many, or a class for an expanded clone.

V: TRBV24-1; size: .; J: TRBJ1-4; CDR3: ATGEGGTNEKLF
V: TRBV4-1; size: few; J: TRBJ2-1; CDR3: ASGYMRNEQF
V: TRBV7-2; size: few; J: TRBJ1-2; CDR3: ASSFSDYGYT
V: TRBV20-1; size: few; J: TRBJ2-3; CDR3: SATITLTDTQY
V: TRBV4-3; size: few; J: TRBJ1-3; CDR3: ASSHLRTGVNTIY
V: TRBV7-9; size: few; J: TRBJ2-7; CDR3: ASSPTSGRAYEQY
V: TRBV27; size: .; J: TRBJ2-3; CDR3: ASSLRGVTQY
V: TRBV27; size: few; J: TRBJ2-7; CDR3: ASSLTGRAEEQY
V: TRBV12-3/TRBV12-4; size: .; J: TRBJ2-3; CDR3: ASSLRGPTPTDTQY
V: TRBV6-5; size: .; J: TRBJ2-5; CDR3: ASSRLLAPEETQY
V: TRBV4-1; size: few; J: TRBJ2-3; CDR3: ASSQEKGYTDTQY
V: TRBV7-2; size: .; J: TRBJ2-2; CDR3: ASSLFYGGPNTGELF
V: TRBV11-1; size: .; J: TRBJ2-1; CDR3: ASSPETSPYNEQF
V: TRBV4-1; size: .; J: TRBJ1-6; CDR3: ASSQELGGSSDNSPLH
V: TRBV29-1; size: few; J: TRBJ1-4; CDR3: SVAGHRNEKLF
V: TRBV5-1; size: few; J: TRBJ2-5; CDR3: ASFRGTLQETQY
V: TRBV5-6; size: .; J: TRBJ2-2; CDR3: ASSLSTTPNTGELF
V: TRBV11-1; size: .; J: TRBJ2-2; CDR3: ASSLNFAGELF
V: TRBV6-1; size: .; J: TRBJ1-6; CDR3: ASGKLAGADNSPLH
V: TRBV7-9; size: .; J: TRBJ2-7; CDR3: ASSLELSYEQY
V: TRBV7-2; size: few; J: TRBJ2-7; CDR3: ASSLARTGYEQY
V: TRBV10-3; size: few; J: TRBJ2-1; CDR3: AISESPTGKGAGEQF
V: TRBV2; size: once; J: TRBJ1-2; CDR3: ASSEARANYGYT
V: TRBV24-1; size: .; J: TRBJ2-1; CDR3: ATSDLGTRKQF
V: TRBV25-1; size: .; J: TRBJ1-4; CDR3: ASMTKEKLF
V: TRBV4-3; size: few; J: TRBJ2-7; CDR3: ASSQAGTGSVEQY
V: TRBV29-1; size: few; J: TRBJ2-5; CDR3: SVAVGGAIQETQY
V: TRBV7-2; size: few; J: TRBJ2-3; CDR3: ASSLSGGAVGTDTQY
V: TRBV4-3; size: few; J: TRBJ1-4; CDR3: ASSRQNNEKLF
V: TRBV6-2/TRBV6-3; size: .; J: TRBJ2-3; CDR3: ASSYPSFHSTDTQY
V: TRBV7-2; size: .; J: TRBJ2-7; CDR3: ASSLARGQGSEQY
V: TRBV20-1; size: .; J: TRBJ2-7; CDR3: SARDDSWHEQY
V: TRBV2; size: .; J: TRBJ2-2; CDR3: ASTESGRRSGELF
V: TRBV6-2/TRBV6-3; size: .; J: TRBJ2-5; CDR3: ASSYSAGVSETQY
V: TRBV6-5; size: few; J: TRBJ1-5; CDR3: ASSYSKGSSNQPQH
V: TRBV11-2; size: few; J: TRBJ2-7; CDR3: ASSIPGSPLYEQY
V: TRBV6-2/TRBV6-3; size: .; J: TRBJ2-7; CDR3: ASSYSTRGTTYEQY
V: TRBV29-1; size: .; J: TRBJ2-7; CDR3: SGGHTYEQY
V: TRBV20-1; size: .; J: TRBJ2-1; CDR3: SAHRGGSSYNEQF
V: TRBV14; size: few; J: TRBJ2-3; CDR3: ASSQRARSTDTQY